A single sample is the source of the 2 T cell receptor beta chains below, sequenced in a study of blood T cell repertoires in COVID-19. Repertoires were generated with immunoSEQ multiplex PCR, while TCRdb's copy carries only in-frame clones and drops some. The data show about 520,000 clones, 80% to 90% seen once. The sequenced material came from peripheral blood. The receptors were gathered from a human donor in a cohort sampled during active COVID-19.

The chain has TRBV19 and TRBJ1-1, with TRBD1 matching over 7 bases. This CDR3 is built from 14 residues. CDR1 is LNHDA and CDR2 is SQIVND in the germline V gene (reference sequence). V lost 9 bases, J lost 1 base, and 8 bases stayed unmatched. The CDR3 DNA follows: TGTGCCAGCCAAACAGGGGCCTGGAACACTGAAGCTTTCTTT. It codes for CASQTGAWNTEAFF.

The gene calls are TRBV6-2 or TRBV6-3 and TRBJ1-1, with 8 bases identical to TRBD1. CDR3 size: 15 residues. Trimming removed 2 bases from V and 4 bases from J; junction bases left unmatched: 6. Germline V gives CDR1 MNHEY, CDR2 SVGEGT. The chain's CDR3 is CASSYLAGGTTEAFF. DNA for the CDR3: TGTGCCAGCAGTTACCTCGCAGGGGGCACCACTGAAGCTTTCTTT.